This TCR beta chain originates from a study of PD-1 blockade in classical Hodgkin lymphoma. Across the study: Once every 2 weeks, patients received intravenous nivolumab at 3 mg/kg.

Time point given: cycle 4 day 1 (C4D1), after six to seven weeks of nivolumab. Each of the patients experienced relapse following autologous stem cell transplantation, and their brentuximab vedotin exposure differed. Sequenced by immunoSEQ multiplex PCR; TCRdb stores in-frame clones only, minus some. Of approximately 20,000 clones listed, 76% are singletons. This clone was counted once. Germline V gene data show CDR1 as SNHLY and CDR2 as FYNNEI. CDR3 size: 13 residues. Unmatched junction bases numbered 3, after V lost 7 bases and J lost 7 bases. The chain uses TRBV2 and TRBJ2-2, with 10 bases identical to TRBD2. The clonotype was recovered from a human donor with classical Hodgkin lymphoma. The specimen comprised peripheral blood mononuclear cells (PBMCs), sampled before the fourth cycle of nivolumab. As DNA, the CDR3 is TGTGCCAGCAACCTAGCGGGAGACGGGGAGCTGTTTTTT. Amino acid sequence: CASNLAGDGELFF.